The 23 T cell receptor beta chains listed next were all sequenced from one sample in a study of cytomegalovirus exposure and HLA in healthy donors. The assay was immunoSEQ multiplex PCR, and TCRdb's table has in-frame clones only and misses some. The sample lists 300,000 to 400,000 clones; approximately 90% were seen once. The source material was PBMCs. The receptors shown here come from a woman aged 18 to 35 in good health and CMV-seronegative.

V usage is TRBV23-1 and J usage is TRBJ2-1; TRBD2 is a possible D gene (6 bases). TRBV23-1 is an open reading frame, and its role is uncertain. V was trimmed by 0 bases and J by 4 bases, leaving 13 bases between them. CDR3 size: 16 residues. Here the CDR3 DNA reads TGCGCCAGCAGTCAATCGACGGGACTTCGTTACAATGAGCAGTTCTTC. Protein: CASSQSTGLRYNEQFF.

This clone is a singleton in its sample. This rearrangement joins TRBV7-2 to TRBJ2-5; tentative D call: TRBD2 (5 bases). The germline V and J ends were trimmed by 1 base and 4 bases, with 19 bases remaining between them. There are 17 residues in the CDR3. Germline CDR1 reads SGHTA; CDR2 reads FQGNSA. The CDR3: CASSLEGLARIGETQYF. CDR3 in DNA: TGTGCCAGCAGCTTAGAAGGATTAGCGAGGATTGGAGAGACCCAGTACTTC.

The CDR3 sequence is CAWSPLWTSATEDEQFF. The DNA of the CDR3 is TGTGCCTGGAGCCCTCTGTGGACTAGTGCTACCGAGGATGAGCAGTTCTTC. The chain carries TRBV30 and TRBJ2-1, with 7 bases lining up with TRBD2. CDR1 and CDR2 (germline): GTSNPN, SVGIG (reference sequence). The trim removed 3 bases at V and 8 bases at J, leaving 19 bases unmatched. This CDR3 region has 17 residues. The full variable domain, rest sourced from reference TRBV30 and TRBJ2-1, is SQTIHQWPATLVQPVGSPLSLECTVEGTSNPNLYWYRQAAGRGLQLLFYSVGIGQISSEVPQNLSASRPQDRQFILSSKKLLLSDSGFYLCAWSPLWTSATEDEQFFGPGTRLTVL.

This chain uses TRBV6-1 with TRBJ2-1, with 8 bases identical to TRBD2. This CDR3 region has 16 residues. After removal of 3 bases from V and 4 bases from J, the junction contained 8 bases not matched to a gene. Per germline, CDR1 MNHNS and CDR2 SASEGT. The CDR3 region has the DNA TGTGCCAGCAGTGACCCACTAGCGGATCCATACAATGAGCAGTTCTTC. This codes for CASSDPLADPYNEQFF.

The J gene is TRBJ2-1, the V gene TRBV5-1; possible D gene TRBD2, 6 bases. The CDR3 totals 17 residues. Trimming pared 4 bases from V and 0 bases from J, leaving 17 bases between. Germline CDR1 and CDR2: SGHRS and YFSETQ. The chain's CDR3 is CASSPGWGVSSYNEQFF. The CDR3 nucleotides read TGCGCCAGCAGCCCGGGTTGGGGGGTGAGCTCCTACAATGAGCAGTTCTTC.

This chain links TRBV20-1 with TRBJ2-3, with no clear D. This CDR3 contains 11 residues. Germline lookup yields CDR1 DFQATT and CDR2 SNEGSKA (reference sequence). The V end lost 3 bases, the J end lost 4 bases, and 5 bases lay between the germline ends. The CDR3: CSARQADTQYF. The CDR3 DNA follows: TGCAGTGCTAGGCAGGCAGATACGCAGTATTTT.

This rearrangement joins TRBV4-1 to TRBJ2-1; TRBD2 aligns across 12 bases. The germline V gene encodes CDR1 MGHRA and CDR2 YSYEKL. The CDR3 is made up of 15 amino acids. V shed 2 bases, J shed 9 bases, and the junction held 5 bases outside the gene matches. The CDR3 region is CASSQLGLAGREQFF. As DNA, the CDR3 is TGCGCCAGCAGCCAACTTGGACTAGCGGGGCGTGAGCAGTTCTTC.

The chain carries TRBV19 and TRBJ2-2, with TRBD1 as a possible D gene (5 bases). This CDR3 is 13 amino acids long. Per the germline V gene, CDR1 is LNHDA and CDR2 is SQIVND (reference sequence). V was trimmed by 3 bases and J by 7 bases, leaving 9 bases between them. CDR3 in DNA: TGTGCCAGTAGTATGCTTCAGGGCGGGGAGCTGTTTTTT. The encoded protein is CASSMLQGGELFF.

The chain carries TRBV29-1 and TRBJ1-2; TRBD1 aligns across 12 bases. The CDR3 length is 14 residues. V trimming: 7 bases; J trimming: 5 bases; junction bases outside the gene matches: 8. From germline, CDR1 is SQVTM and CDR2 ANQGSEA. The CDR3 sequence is CSALQGQGAYGYTF. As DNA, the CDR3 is TGCAGCGCCCTTCAGGGACAGGGGGCGTATGGCTACACCTTC.

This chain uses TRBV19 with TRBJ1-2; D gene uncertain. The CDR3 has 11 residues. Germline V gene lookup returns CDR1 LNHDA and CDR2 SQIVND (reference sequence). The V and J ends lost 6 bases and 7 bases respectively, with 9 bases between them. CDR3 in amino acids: CASSRIFGYTF. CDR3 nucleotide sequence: TGTGCCAGTAGCCGTATCTTTGGCTACACCTTC.

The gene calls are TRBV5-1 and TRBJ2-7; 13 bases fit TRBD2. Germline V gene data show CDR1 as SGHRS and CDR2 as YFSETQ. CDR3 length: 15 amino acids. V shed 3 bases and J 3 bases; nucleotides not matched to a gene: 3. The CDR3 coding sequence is TGCGCCAGCAGCTCGACTAGCGGGGGGTTCTACGAGCAGTACTTC. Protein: CASSSTSGGFYEQYF.

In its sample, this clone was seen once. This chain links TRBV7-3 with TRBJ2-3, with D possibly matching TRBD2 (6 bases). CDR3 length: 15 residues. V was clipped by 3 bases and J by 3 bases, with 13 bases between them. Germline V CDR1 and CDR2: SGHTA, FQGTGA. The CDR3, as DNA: TGTGCCAGCAGCTTCTCCAGCGGAGGGACAGATACGCAGTATTTT. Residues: CASSFSSGGTDTQYF.

The CDR3 protein is CASSSTSGSYEQYF. The CDR3 nucleotides read TGCGCCAGCAGTTCGACTAGCGGGTCCTACGAGCAGTACTTC. The chain couples TRBV5-1 to TRBJ2-7, with TRBD2 identical over 10 bases. There are 14 residues in the CDR3. The ends lost 5 bases at V and 1 base at J; junction bases unmatched: 3. The germline CDR1 and CDR2 sequences are SGHRS and YFSETQ.

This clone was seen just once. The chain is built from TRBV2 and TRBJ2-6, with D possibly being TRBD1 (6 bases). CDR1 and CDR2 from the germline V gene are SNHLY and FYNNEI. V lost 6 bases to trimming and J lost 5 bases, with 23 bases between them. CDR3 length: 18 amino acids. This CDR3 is CASRARWTAFYRANVLTF. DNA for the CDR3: TGTGCCAGCAGGGCCAGGTGGACAGCGTTCTATAGGGCCAACGTCCTGACTTTC.

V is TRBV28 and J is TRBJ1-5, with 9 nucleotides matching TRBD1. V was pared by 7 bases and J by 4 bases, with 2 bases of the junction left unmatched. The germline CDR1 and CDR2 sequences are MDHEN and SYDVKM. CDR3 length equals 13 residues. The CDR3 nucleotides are TGTGCCAGCATGGACAGGGGAAATCAGCCCCAGCATTTT. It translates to CASMDRGNQPQHF.

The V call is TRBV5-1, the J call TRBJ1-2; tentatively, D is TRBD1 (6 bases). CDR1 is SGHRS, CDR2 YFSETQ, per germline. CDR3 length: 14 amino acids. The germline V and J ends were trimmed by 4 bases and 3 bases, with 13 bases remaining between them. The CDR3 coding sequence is TGCGCCAGCAGCCCCTCAGACAGGTACTATGGCTACACCTTC. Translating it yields CASSPSDRYYGYTF.

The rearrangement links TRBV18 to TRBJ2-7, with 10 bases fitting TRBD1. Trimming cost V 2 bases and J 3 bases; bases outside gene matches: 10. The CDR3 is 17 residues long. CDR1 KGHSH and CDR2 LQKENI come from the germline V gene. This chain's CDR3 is CASSPGRGGQGNYEQYF. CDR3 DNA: TGTGCCAGCTCACCAGGCCGAGGGGGACAGGGGAACTACGAGCAGTACTTC.

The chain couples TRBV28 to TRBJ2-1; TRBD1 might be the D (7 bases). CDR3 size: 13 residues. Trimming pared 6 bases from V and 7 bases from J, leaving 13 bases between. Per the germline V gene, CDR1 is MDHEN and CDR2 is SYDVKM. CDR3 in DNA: TGTGCCAGCAGCCGACAGGGAGGTAATGAGCAGTTCTTC. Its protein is CASSRQGGNEQFF.

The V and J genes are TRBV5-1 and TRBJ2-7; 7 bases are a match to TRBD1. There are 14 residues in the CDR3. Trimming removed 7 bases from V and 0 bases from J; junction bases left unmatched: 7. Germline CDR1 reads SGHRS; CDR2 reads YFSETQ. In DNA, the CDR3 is TGCGCCAGCTCCAGGGGGAGTCCCTCCTACGAGCAGTACTTC. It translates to CASSRGSPSYEQYF.

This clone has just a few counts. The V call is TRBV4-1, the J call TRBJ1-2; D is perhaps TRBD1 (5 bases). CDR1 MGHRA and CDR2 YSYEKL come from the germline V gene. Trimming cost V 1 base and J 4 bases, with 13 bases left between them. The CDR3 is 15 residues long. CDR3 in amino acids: CASSQVVTEFYGYTF. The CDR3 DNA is TGCGCCAGCAGCCAAGTAGTGACAGAGTTCTATGGCTACACCTTC.

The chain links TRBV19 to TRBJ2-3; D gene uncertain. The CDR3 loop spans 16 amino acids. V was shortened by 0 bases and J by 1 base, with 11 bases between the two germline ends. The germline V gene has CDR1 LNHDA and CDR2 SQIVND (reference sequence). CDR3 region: CASSIEASLRTDTQYF. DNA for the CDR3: TGTGCCAGTAGTATAGAGGCCTCCTTACGCACAGATACGCAGTATTTT. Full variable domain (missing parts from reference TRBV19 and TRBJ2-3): DGGITQSPKYLFRKEGQNVTLSCEQNLNHDAMYWYRQDPGQGLRLIYYSQIVNDFQKGDIAEGYSVSREKKESFPLTVTSAQKNPTAFYLCASSIEASLRTDTQYFGPGTRLTVL.

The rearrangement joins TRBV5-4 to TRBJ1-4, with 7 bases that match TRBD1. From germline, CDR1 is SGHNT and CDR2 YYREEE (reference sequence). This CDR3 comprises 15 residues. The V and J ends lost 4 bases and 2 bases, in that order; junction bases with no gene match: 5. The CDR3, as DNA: TGTGCCAGCAGCGTTGCAGGGGGGACTAATGAAAAACTGTTTTTT. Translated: CASSVAGGTNEKLFF.

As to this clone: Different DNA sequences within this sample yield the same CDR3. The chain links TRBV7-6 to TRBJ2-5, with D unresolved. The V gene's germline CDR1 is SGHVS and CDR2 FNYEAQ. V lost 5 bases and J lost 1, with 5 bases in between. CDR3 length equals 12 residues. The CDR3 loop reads CASSRLQETQYF. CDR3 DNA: TGTGCCAGCAGCCGACTCCAAGAGACCCAGTACTTC.